These 27 T cell receptor beta chains came from one sample sequenced in a study of shared clonotypes between healthy human individuals. TCRdb's table, derived via immunoSEQ multiplex PCR, lists solely in-frame clones and lacks some. The table has over 2 million clones, about 95% seen once; the top ten hold about 1.1%. CD8 cells classed as naive were CD45RO-negative and positively selected for CCR7, excluding terminally differentiated effector memory CD45RA+ cells. Sequencing used naive CD8+ T cells sorted from blood. The receptors here all came from a man in his late teens or twenties in good health.

The chain joins TRBV6-6 to TRBJ2-3, with D hard to call. The CDR3 length is 12 residues. The germline V gene encodes CDR1 MNHNY and CDR2 SVGAGI (reference sequence). The V end was cut by 0 bases, the J end by 6 bases, with 4 bases between. CDR3 in DNA: TGTGCCAGCAGTTACTCGATGGATACGCAGTATTTT. It specifies CASSYSMDTQYF.

This rearrangement joins TRBV10-1 to TRBJ2-5; 7 nucleotides align to TRBD1. With 0 bases clipped from V and 5 bases from J, the junction kept 6 bases outside the gene matches. The germline gives CDR1 WNHNN, CDR2 SYGVQD (reference sequence). The CDR3 is made up of 15 amino acids. CDR3 sequence: CASSESRGGSETQYF. In DNA form, the CDR3 reads TGCGCCAGCAGTGAGTCCCGAGGGGGCTCTGAGACCCAGTACTTC.

The CDR3 DNA follows: TGTGCCAGCAGTTTATATCCGGGGTCCACAGATACGCAGTATTTT. Its translation: CASSLYPGSTDTQYF. The gene calls are TRBV27 and TRBJ2-3, with D tentatively TRBD2 (5 bases). Between the trimmed V and J ends, which lost 1 base and 2 bases, there was a span of 10 bases. Germline CDR1 and CDR2: MNHEY and SMNVEV (reference sequence). This CDR3 spans 15 amino acids.

The V call is TRBV4-2, the J call TRBJ1-2; D remains ambiguous. The V end lost 1 base, the J end lost 1 base, and 10 bases lay between the germline ends. The length of the CDR3 is 15 residues. Germline CDR1 and CDR2: LGHNA and YNFKEQ. The CDR3 protein is CASSQGSVINYGYTF. The CDR3 nucleotides read TGTGCCAGCAGCCAAGGGTCAGTCATTAACTATGGCTACACCTTC.

The V gene is TRBV5-6, the J gene TRBJ1-3; no clear D. Germline V CDR1 and CDR2: SGHDT, YYEEEE. The CDR3 is made up of 14 amino acids. V was clipped by 0 bases and J by 2 bases, with 6 bases between them. Here the CDR3 reads CASSLAVAGNTIYF. In nucleotides, the CDR3 is TGTGCCAGCAGCTTGGCGGTTGCTGGAAACACCATATATTTT.

Here the CDR3 reads CASSQNRETEAFF. CDR3 sequence (DNA): TGCGCCAGCAGCCAAAACAGGGAAACTGAAGCTTTCTTT. The chain recombines TRBV4-1 with TRBJ1-1, with D perhaps matching TRBD1 (6 bases). Trimming cost V 2 bases and J 5 bases, with 9 bases left between them. From germline, CDR1 is MGHRA and CDR2 YSYEKL. The CDR3 extends over 13 amino acids.

The rearrangement links TRBV21-1 to TRBJ2-7. TRBV21-1 is a recognized pseudogene. The CDR3 covers 17 residues. CDR3 amino acids: CASSKTSRDKGSYEQYF. CDR3 nucleotide sequence: TGTGCCAGCAGCAAAACTAGCCGGGACAAGGGCTCCTACGAGCAGTACTTC.

The chain uses TRBV28 and TRBJ2-7, with 9 bases that match TRBD2. With 6 bases clipped from V and 0 bases from J, the junction kept 3 bases outside the gene matches. This CDR3 is built from 14 residues. From germline, CDR1 is MDHEN and CDR2 SYDVKM. The CDR3 is CASSLTSGSYEQYF. DNA of the CDR3: TGTGCCAGCAGCCTGACTAGCGGCTCCTACGAGCAGTACTTC.

This clone is a singleton in its sample. The chain is built from TRBV10-1 and TRBJ2-7; no reliable D call. Germline V gene lookup returns CDR1 WNHNN and CDR2 SYGVQD (reference sequence). The CDR3 extends over 14 amino acids. V shed 3 bases and J shed 3 bases, with 12 bases lying between them. The CDR3 loop reads CASSDFTGDYEQYF. In DNA, the CDR3 is TGCGCCAGCAGTGACTTTACGGGTGACTACGAGCAGTACTTC.

The chain has TRBV7-9 and TRBJ1-2; D might be TRBD1 (6 bases). V was cut by 5 bases and J by 5 bases, with 12 bases left in between. The germline V gene has CDR1 SEHNR and CDR2 FQNEAQ (reference sequence). CDR3 length: 13 amino acids. The CDR3 loop reads CASSDDRNYGYTF. The CDR3 nucleotides are TGTGCCAGCAGCGACGACAGGAATTATGGCTACACCTTC.

The J gene is TRBJ2-7, the V gene TRBV7-9, with 7 bases fitting TRBD1. J lost 2 bases, V lost 2 bases, and 3 bases had no gene match. Germline lookup yields CDR1 SEHNR and CDR2 FQNEAQ (reference sequence). The CDR3 totals 14 residues. CDR3 coding DNA: TGTGCCAGCAGCTTATTAGACAGGGCCTACGAGCAGTACTTC. It yields the protein CASSLLDRAYEQYF.

The chain couples TRBV2 to TRBJ2-7; 14 bases match TRBD2. There are 17 residues in the CDR3. V shed 2 bases, J shed 5 bases, and the junction held 8 bases outside the gene matches. Per germline, CDR1 SNHLY and CDR2 FYNNEI. CDR3 loop: CASSEWTSGGPGDEQYF. In nucleotides, the CDR3 is TGTGCCAGCAGTGAATGGACTAGCGGGGGGCCCGGGGACGAGCAGTACTTC.

With regard to this clone: A read error may produce the germline difference seen at one junction end. In the same sample, other DNA sequences code for this CDR3. This chain uses TRBV11-2 with TRBJ2-7, with unresolved D. The CDR3 runs to 14 residues. Germline CDR1 is SGHAT and CDR2 is FQNNGV. The CDR3 DNA reads as TGCGCCAGCAGCTTGGTAGGCAGCTCCTACGAGCAGTACTTC. This gives the protein CASSLVGSSYEQYF.

CDR3 loop: CASSFPGGQQAFF. The CDR3 DNA is TGTGCCAGCAGCTTTCCGGGAGGCCAGCAAGCTTTCTTT. The V and J genes are TRBV7-9 and TRBJ1-1; D call uncertain. The germline V and J ends were trimmed by 3 bases and 9 bases, with 14 bases remaining between them. The length of the CDR3 is 13 residues. Germline lookup yields CDR1 SEHNR and CDR2 FQNEAQ (reference sequence).

The chain is built from TRBV6-6 and TRBJ1-2; D may be TRBD1 (6 bases). The V end was cut by 5 bases, the J end by 7 bases, with 14 bases between. This CDR3 spans 13 amino acids. The V gene's germline CDR1 is MNHNY and CDR2 SVGAGI (reference sequence). In DNA form, the CDR3 reads TGTGCCAGCAGTACTGGGGGCGCGGGTGGCTACACCTTC. The encoded protein is CASSTGGAGGYTF.

About this clone itself: Different DNA sequences within this sample yield the same CDR3. The V gene is TRBV5-4, the J gene TRBJ1-1; TRBD1 is a possible D gene (5 bases). V gave up 1 base and J gave up 4 bases, with 8 bases separating them. The germline V gene has CDR1 SGHNT and CDR2 YYREEE (reference sequence). The CDR3 loop spans 13 amino acids. The CDR3 is CASSLQGSTEAFF. The CDR3, as DNA: TGTGCCAGCAGCTTGCAGGGTAGCACTGAAGCTTTCTTT. Full variable domain (remainder filled in from reference TRBV5-4 and TRBJ1-1): ETGVTQSPTHLIKTRGQQVTLRCSSQSGHNTVSWYQQALGQGPQFIFQYYREEENGRGNFPPRFSGLQFPNYSSELNVNALELDDSALYLCASSLQGSTEAFFGQGTRLTVV.

The CDR3 sequence is CASSLLASPYNEQFF. The DNA for the CDR3 is TGTGCCAGCAGCCTCCTAGCTTCCCCCTACAATGAGCAGTTCTTC. The chain recombines TRBV7-9 with TRBJ2-1; D is possibly TRBD2 (5 bases). V gave up 5 bases and J gave up 2 bases, with 13 bases separating them. Looked up from germline, CDR1 is SEHNR and CDR2 is FQNEAQ (reference sequence). The CDR3 covers 15 residues.

The CDR3 nucleotides are TGTGCCAGCAGCGACGGGGGGGCGGATGAGCAGTACTTC. It codes for CASSDGGADEQYF. The chain recombines TRBV9 with TRBJ2-7, with 8 bases aligning to TRBD2. The CDR3 runs to 13 residues. The J segment lost 7 bases and the V segment lost 3 bases, leaving 6 bases of the junction unmatched. Per the germline V gene, CDR1 is SGDLS and CDR2 is YYNGEE. The full variable domain, in which reference TRBV9 and TRBJ2-7 provide the parts outside the CDR3, is DSGVTQTPKHLITATGQRVTLRCSPRSGDLSVYWYQQSLDQGLQFLIQYYNGEERAKGNILERFSAQQFPDLHSELNLSSLELGDSALYFCASSDGGADEQYFGPGTRLTVT.

This chain joins TRBV28 and TRBJ1-3, with D possibly being TRBD1 (6 bases). The V gene's germline CDR1 is MDHEN and CDR2 SYDVKM. CDR3 length: 16 amino acids. Trimming shortened V by 6 bases and J by 0 bases, and 15 bases separated the two germline ends. Written as DNA, the CDR3 is TGTGCCAGCAGCGGACCAGGGGTCCTCTCTGGAAACACCATATATTTT. Amino acids: CASSGPGVLSGNTIYF. The variable domain in full, with the rest retrieved from reference TRBV28 and TRBJ1-3, is DVKVTQSSRYLVKRTGEKVFLECVQDMDHENMFWYRQDPGLGLRLIYFSYDVKMKEKGDIPEGYSVSREKKERFSLILESASTNQTSMYLCASSGPGVLSGNTIYFGEGSWLTVV.

The chain carries TRBV2 and TRBJ2-3, with D tentatively TRBD2 (6 bases). From germline, CDR1 is SNHLY and CDR2 FYNNEI. CDR3 length: 16 residues. Deletions cut 0 bases from V and 1 base from J, with 11 bases between. CDR3 in amino acids: CASSEAVGSGTDTQYF. The CDR3 coding sequence is TGTGCCAGCAGTGAAGCCGTCGGGAGTGGCACAGATACGCAGTATTTT.

In DNA form, the CDR3 reads TGTGCCAGCAGCTTAGGGGACGGGACACCGAGCTCCTACGAGCAGTACTTC. Translating gives CASSLGDGTPSSYEQYF. The chain is built from TRBV11-1 and TRBJ2-7; a possible D gene is TRBD1 (6 bases). The length of the CDR3 is 17 residues. The V end was cut by 1 base, the J end by 0 bases, with 16 bases between. Per germline, CDR1 SGHAT and CDR2 FQDESV (reference sequence).

This clone appeared a single time. The chain links TRBV7-9 to TRBJ2-3, with D uncertain. This CDR3 is built from 12 residues. Trimming took 5 bases from V and 13 from J, leaving 16 bases between them. The germline gives CDR1 SEHNR, CDR2 FQNEAQ (reference sequence). The CDR3 here is CASSLMGPEEYF. CDR3 sequence (DNA): TGTGCCAGCAGCCTAATGGGCCCCGAGGAGTATTTT.

This clone has just one count. Other nucleotide sequences in the sample specify the same CDR3. The chain is built from TRBV28 and TRBJ1-1; no clear D gene. Germline V gene sequence: CDR1 MDHEN, CDR2 SYDVKM. The V end lost 3 bases, the J end lost 0 bases, and 5 bases lay between the germline ends. CDR3 length equals 13 residues. This CDR3 is CASSFNLNTEAFF. CDR3 in DNA: TGTGCCAGCAGTTTTAACTTGAACACTGAAGCTTTCTTT.

V gene TRBV5-6 combines with J gene TRBJ2-5; D is ambiguous. Trimming removed 0 bases from V and 5 bases from J, with 8 bases in between. The CDR3 length is 13 residues. CDR1 is SGHDT and CDR2 is YYEEEE in the germline V gene. The CDR3 here is CASSLDYSETQYF. CDR3 nucleotides: TGTGCCAGCAGCTTGGACTATTCGGAGACCCAGTACTTC.

The J gene is TRBJ2-1, the V gene TRBV5-1; 10 nucleotides match TRBD1. V was clipped by 7 bases and J by 5 bases; unmatched bases: 6. Germline CDR1 SGHRS, CDR2 YFSETQ. This CDR3 is built from 14 residues. CDR3 sequence reads: CASGTGTGDNEQFF. DNA of the CDR3: TGCGCCAGCGGCACCGGGACAGGGGACAATGAGCAGTTCTTC.

The V and J genes are TRBV28 and TRBJ2-7; D remains ambiguous. The CDR3 extends over 15 amino acids. The germline V gene has CDR1 MDHEN and CDR2 SYDVKM. Trimming pared 2 bases from V and 6 bases from J, leaving 17 bases between. The CDR3 here is CASSLLPVVTVEQYF. The CDR3, as DNA: TGTGCCAGCAGTTTACTCCCGGTGGTCACCGTCGAGCAGTACTTC.

The V gene is TRBV7-8, the J gene TRBJ1-5; D gene unclear. CDR3 length: 16 residues. The germline gives CDR1 SGHVS, CDR2 FQNEAQ. V gave up 5 bases and J gave up 4 bases, with 18 bases separating them. The CDR3 sequence is CASSRYSEGENQPQHF. CDR3 nucleotide sequence: TGTGCCAGCAGCCGCTATAGTGAGGGCGAAAATCAGCCCCAGCATTTT.